The source of this TCR beta chain is a study of blood T cell repertoires in COVID-19. At the level of the study: COVID-19 samples from acute and convalescent phases originated in the United States, Italy and Spain.

CDR1 and CDR2 from the germline V gene are SSHAT and FNYEAQ (reference sequence). V was pared by 2 bases and J by 1 base, with 19 bases of the junction left unmatched. CDR3 size: 21 residues. Recruited during active infection, patients (from Seattle) were subsequently followed longitudinally. Per the study methods: Researchers report that nucleated cell counts were estimated from reference gene primer amplification. Libraries were prepared by immunoSEQ multiplex PCR; TCRdb keeps only in-frame clonotypes and omits some of them. V, J and clone size derive from that table, while D and trimming were established from the DNA sequence. The sample consists of some 56,000 clones, roughly 87% of them appearing once.

The chain joins TRBV7-7 to TRBJ1-1, with 10 bases identical to TRBD1. Sequenced: peripheral blood. The TCR was taken from a woman aged 55-69 years with COVID-19, enrolled during active disease. CDR3 region: CASSLFRRVPGQGLSNTEAFF. CDR3 sequence (DNA): TGTGCCAGCAGCTTATTCCGTCGGGTGCCGGGACAGGGGTTATCGAACACTGAAGCTTTCTTT.